Below, one T cell receptor (beta chain) is given with its context. This specimen comes from a study of CD8 T cells in Susac syndrome. Study-level background: Each patient with Susac syndrome, at the time of blood draw, was therapy-naive, on corticosteroids, or on intravenous immunoglobulin alone.

Patients with Susac syndrome met the recently defined diagnostic criteria for definite or probable disease. This CDR3 region has 14 residues. V lost 0 bases and J lost 4, with 10 bases in between. Germline lookup yields CDR1 SGHAT and CDR2 FQNNGV. RNA was extracted with the RNeasy kit, and a quantity of about 0.45 to 1 ug was reverse transcribed using random hexamers. TCRdb used MiXCR to reprocess the immunoSEQ multiplex PCR reads, holding one entry per CDR3 protein. The table shows more than 150,000 distinct CDR3 sequences, with roughly 95% occurring only once. The receptor's source is a human donor with Susac syndrome. V gene TRBV11-2 combines with J gene TRBJ2-7; possible D gene TRBD1, 5 bases. The sequenced sample was CD4+ T cells from PBMCs. The CDR3, as DNA: TGTGCCAGCAGCTTAGACGGCCGACAGTACGAGCAGTACTTC. This codes for CASSLDGRQYEQYF.